These T cell receptor beta chains were read from a single sample in a study of patients and donors after allogeneic stem cell transplantation. TCRdb analysed the RT-PCR reads with MiXCR anew, one entry per CDR3 protein. Found here are hundreds of thousands of distinct CDR3 sequences, 16% of them singletons; the top ten hold around 7.9%. The sample consisted of blood, either unsorted or a sorted T cell fraction (not recorded which). The source is a human donor who was either an allogeneic HSCT recipient or a stem cell or donor lymphocyte infusion donor (not recorded which). It is not recorded whose cells these are; they may come from a transplant donor. CDR3s include the opening cysteine and the closing phenylalanine or tryptophan. The D gene is left open where the match is weak. Size tells how often a clone was seen (once, few, many) or the class of an expanded clone, and some rows leave it out.

D	V	J	size	CDR3	DNA
TRBD1	TRBV24-1	TRBJ2-3	many	CATSDPRRDSQTHTQYF	TGTGCCACCAGTGACCCGCGAAGGGACAGCCAGACCCATACGCAGTATTTT
TRBD2	TRBV29-1	TRBJ2-2	few	CSVERTSGRTGELFF	TGCAGCGTTGAAAGGACTAGCGGGAGAACCGGGGAGCTGTTTTTT
-	TRBV19	TRBJ1-3	few	CASSIRGTGNTIYF	TGTGCCAGTAGTATACGGGGAACTGGAAACACCATATATTTT
-	TRBV11-2	TRBJ2-4	-	CASSPRGANIQYF	TGTGCCAGCAGCCCTCGGGGGGCAAACATTCAGTACTTC
-	TRBV20-1	TRBJ2-7	few	CSASGVTEMYEQYF	TGCAGTGCTAGTGGTGTGACTGAGATGTACGAGCAGTACTTC
-	TRBV11-2	TRBJ2-7	few	CASSPGLMWGFFYEQYF	TGTGCCAGCAGCCCAGGATTGATGTGGGGCTTCTTCTACGAGCAGTACTTC
TRBD1	TRBV6-2/TRBV6-3	TRBJ1-6	-	CASKTGDSPLHF	TGTGCCAGCAAAACAGGGGATTCACCCCTCCACTTT
-	TRBV5-1	TRBJ1-1	many	CASSLAGTGNTEAFF	TGCGCCAGCAGCTTGGCGGGTACAGGGAACACTGAAGCTTTCTTT
TRBD1	TRBV30	TRBJ1-5	-	CAWTDRSNQPQHF	TGTGCCTGGACGGACAGGTCGAATCAGCCCCAGCATTTT
-	TRBV12-3/TRBV12-4	TRBJ2-7	-	CASSLRREVGEQYF	TGTGCCAGCAGTTTACGTAGGGAGGTTGGCGAGCAGTACTTC
TRBD2	TRBV10-3	TRBJ2-1	-	CAISDPPGLAASSYNEQFF	TGTGCCATCAGTGACCCTCCGGGACTAGCGGCCTCCTCCTACAATGAGCAGTTCTTC
-	TRBV4-1	TRBJ1-2	few	CASSPPGLSGYTF	TGCGCCAGCAGCCCCCCGGGGCTGAGTGGCTACACCTTC
TRBD1	TRBV7-9	TRBJ1-1	few	CASILGQMNTEAFF	TGTGCCAGCATCCTGGGACAGATGAACACTGAAGCTTTCTTT
-	TRBV7-2	TRBJ1-2	few	CASSLARGPPYYGYTF	TGTGCCAGCAGCTTAGCGCGTGGGCCGCCCTACTATGGCTACACCTTC
TRBD2	TRBV7-2	TRBJ2-5	-	CASSLGGGGKETQYF	TGTGCCAGCAGCTTAGGAGGCGGGGGGAAAGAGACCCAGTACTTC
-	TRBV9	TRBJ2-5	-	CASSVVAGETQYF	TGTGCCAGCAGCGTAGTTGCAGGAGAGACCCAGTACTTC
-	TRBV29-1	TRBJ1-2	few	CSVVTGNYGYTF	TGCAGCGTTGTTACTGGGAACTATGGCTACACCTTC
-	TRBV7-2	TRBJ2-7	many	CASSLRHEQYF	TGTGCCAGCAGCTTACGGCACGAGCAGTACTTC
-	TRBV3-1	TRBJ2-3	-	CASSQEGLAGGRSTDTQYF	TGTGCCAGCAGCCAAGAAGGTCTGGCAGGAGGAAGGAGCACAGATACGCAGTATTTT
TRBD2	TRBV11-2	TRBJ2-1	-	CASSSITSGGYNEQFF	TGTGCCAGCAGCTCGATTACTAGCGGGGGCTACAATGAGCAGTTCTTC
-	TRBV27	TRBJ2-1	many	CASSLSLGHNEQFF	TGTGCCAGCAGTTTATCCCTAGGCCATAATGAGCAGTTCTTC
-	TRBV12-3/TRBV12-4	TRBJ1-5	-	CASSLGQHF	TGTGCCAGCAGTTTGGGCCAGCATTTT
-	TRBV12-3/TRBV12-4	TRBJ2-5	few	CASSLQGVAQYF	TGTGCCAGCAGTTTGCAGGGAGTGGCCCAGTACTTC
TRBD1	TRBV6-1	TRBJ2-6	few	CASSRDSISGANVLTF	TGTGCCAGCAGTAGGGACAGCATCTCGGGGGCCAACGTCCTGACTTTC
-	TRBV7-3	TRBJ1-3	-	CASSLTAGAGNTIYF	TGTGCCAGCAGCTTAACGGCAGGGGCTGGAAACACCATATATTTT
-	TRBV7-9	TRBJ2-7	few	CASSFRQGPYEQYF	TGTGCCAGCAGCTTCAGGCAGGGCCCCTACGAGCAGTACTTC
TRBD1	TRBV5-1	TRBJ2-5	-	CASSLSRGLETQYF	TGCGCCAGCAGCTTGAGCAGGGGGCTGGAGACCCAGTACTTC
-	TRBV6-2/TRBV6-3	TRBJ2-3	-	CASSSPRDTDTQYF	TGTGCCAGCAGTTCACCTCGGGACACAGATACGCAGTATTTT
TRBD1	TRBV12-3/TRBV12-4	TRBJ2-7	-	CASSLRDRVRYEQYF	TGTGCCAGCAGTTTAAGGGACAGGGTAAGGTACGAGCAGTACTTC
-	TRBV11-3	TRBJ2-1	few	CASSSSSGASSYNEQFF	TGTGCCAGCAGCTCCTCCTCTGGGGCAAGCTCCTACAATGAGCAGTTCTTC
TRBD2	TRBV5-1	TRBJ2-1	few	CASSLPGGAGALFF	TGCGCCAGCAGCCTCCCGGGGGGGGCGGGGGCCTTATTCTTC
-	TRBV12-3/TRBV12-4	TRBJ1-2	few	CASSLDKRYGYTF	TGTGCCAGCAGTTTAGATAAACGCTATGGCTACACCTTC
-	TRBV20-1	TRBJ2-5	few	CSASIPFSAFLETQYF	TGCAGTGCTTCCATACCTTTTTCGGCGTTTTTGGAGACCCAGTACTTC
-	TRBV6-5	TRBJ2-5	-	CASSYRLAQETQYF	TGTGCCAGCAGTTATCGCCTGGCTCAAGAGACCCAGTACTTC
TRBD1	TRBV28	TRBJ2-5	few	CASTEGTAQETQYF	TGTGCCAGCACCGAGGGGACAGCCCAAGAGACCCAGTACTTC